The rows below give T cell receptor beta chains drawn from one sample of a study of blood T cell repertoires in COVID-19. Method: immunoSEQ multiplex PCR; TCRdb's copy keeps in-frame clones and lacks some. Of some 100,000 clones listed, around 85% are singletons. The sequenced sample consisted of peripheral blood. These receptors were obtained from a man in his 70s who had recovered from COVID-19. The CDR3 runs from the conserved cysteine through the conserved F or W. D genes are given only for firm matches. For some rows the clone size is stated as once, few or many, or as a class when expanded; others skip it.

CDR3 DNA: TGTGCCACCAACCGTCCCCGGGGGATGAACACTGAAGCTTTCTTT
CDR3 protein: CATNRPRGMNTEAFF
CDR3 length: 15
V gene: TRBV6-5
clone size: .
D gene: .
J gene: TRBJ1-1

CDR3 DNA: TGTGCCAGCAGCCCCTTCGACAGGGGGAGAACAGATACGCAGTATTTT
CDR3 protein: CASSPFDRGRTDTQYF
CDR3 length: 16
V gene: TRBV14
clone size: .
D gene: TRBD1
J gene: TRBJ2-3

CDR3 DNA: TGTGCCAGCAGTTACCCCACCACCGGGACTAGCGGGAGGAACTCCTACGAGCAGTACTTC
CDR3 protein: CASSYPTTGTSGRNSYEQYF
CDR3 length: 20
V gene: TRBV6-2/TRBV6-3
clone size: few
D gene: TRBD2
J gene: TRBJ2-7

CDR3 DNA: TGTGCCAGCTCACTACTAGCGGGTGCCTACGAGCAGTACTTC
CDR3 protein: CASSLLAGAYEQYF
CDR3 length: 14
V gene: TRBV18
clone size: .
D gene: TRBD2
J gene: TRBJ2-7

CDR3 DNA: TGTGCCAGCAGGCCCGGGACAGGGAGATCCACCGGGGAGCTGTTTTTT
CDR3 protein: CASRPGTGRSTGELFF
CDR3 length: 16
V gene: TRBV27
clone size: .
D gene: TRBD1
J gene: TRBJ2-2

CDR3 DNA: TGTGCCACCACTCAGGATCGGGGAGAGACCCAGTACTTC
CDR3 protein: CATTQDRGETQYF
CDR3 length: 13
V gene: TRBV15
clone size: .
D gene: .
J gene: TRBJ2-5

CDR3 DNA: TGTGCCATCAGTGAGTCCGGGGTTGGCCGTTGGGAGCAGTACTTC
CDR3 protein: CAISESGVGRWEQYF
CDR3 length: 15
V gene: TRBV10-3
clone size: .
D gene: .
J gene: TRBJ2-7

CDR3 DNA: TGTGCCAGCAGCAACTTAGCGGGGGGTACCAACGGGGAGCAGTACTTC
CDR3 protein: CASSNLAGGTNGEQYF
CDR3 length: 16
V gene: TRBV11-3
clone size: .
D gene: TRBD2
J gene: TRBJ2-7

CDR3 DNA: TGTGCCCGGCAGGGGGGAGACAACACCGGGGAGCTGTTTTTT
CDR3 protein: CARQGGDNTGELFF
CDR3 length: 14
V gene: TRBV7-9
clone size: .
D gene: .
J gene: TRBJ2-2

CDR3 DNA: TGTGCCAGCAGCTTACAGGCAAACCTCCAAGAGACCCAGTACTTC
CDR3 protein: CASSLQANLQETQYF
CDR3 length: 15
V gene: TRBV7-8
clone size: .
D gene: .
J gene: TRBJ2-5

CDR3 DNA: TGTGCCAGCAGTGGAGAGGTTAATCAGCCCCAGCATTTT
CDR3 protein: CASSGEVNQPQHF
CDR3 length: 13
V gene: TRBV2
clone size: .
D gene: .
J gene: TRBJ1-5

CDR3 DNA: TGTGCCAGCAGTGGAGCTAGCGGGGGAGAGACCCAGTACTTC
CDR3 protein: CASSGASGGETQYF
CDR3 length: 14
V gene: TRBV2
clone size: .
D gene: TRBD2
J gene: TRBJ2-5

CDR3 DNA: TGTGCCAGCAGTTCCCCTGGGAGCGGGTGGGGCAATGAGCAGTTCTTC
CDR3 protein: CASSSPGSGWGNEQFF
CDR3 length: 16
V gene: TRBV28
clone size: .
D gene: .
J gene: TRBJ2-1

CDR3 DNA: TGTGCCAGCAGCTTAGGGGGGGGCGAAACCTACGAGCAGTACTTC
CDR3 protein: CASSLGGGETYEQYF
CDR3 length: 15
V gene: TRBV11-3
clone size: .
D gene: .
J gene: TRBJ2-7

CDR3 DNA: TGTGCCAACGTGCCAGGGTCGGCTTTCTTT
CDR3 protein: CANVPGSAFF
CDR3 length: 10
V gene: TRBV19
clone size: .
D gene: .
J gene: TRBJ1-1

CDR3 DNA: TGTGCTAGTGGTTTGGGGACAAACACTGAAGCTTTCTTT
CDR3 protein: CASGLGTNTEAFF
CDR3 length: 13
V gene: TRBV12-5
clone size: once
D gene: .
J gene: TRBJ1-1

CDR3 DNA: TGTGCCAGCAGCCTCGTAATGGGCGCATCTACCTACGAGCAGTACTTC
CDR3 protein: CASSLVMGASTYEQYF
CDR3 length: 16
V gene: TRBV11-2
clone size: .
D gene: .
J gene: TRBJ2-7